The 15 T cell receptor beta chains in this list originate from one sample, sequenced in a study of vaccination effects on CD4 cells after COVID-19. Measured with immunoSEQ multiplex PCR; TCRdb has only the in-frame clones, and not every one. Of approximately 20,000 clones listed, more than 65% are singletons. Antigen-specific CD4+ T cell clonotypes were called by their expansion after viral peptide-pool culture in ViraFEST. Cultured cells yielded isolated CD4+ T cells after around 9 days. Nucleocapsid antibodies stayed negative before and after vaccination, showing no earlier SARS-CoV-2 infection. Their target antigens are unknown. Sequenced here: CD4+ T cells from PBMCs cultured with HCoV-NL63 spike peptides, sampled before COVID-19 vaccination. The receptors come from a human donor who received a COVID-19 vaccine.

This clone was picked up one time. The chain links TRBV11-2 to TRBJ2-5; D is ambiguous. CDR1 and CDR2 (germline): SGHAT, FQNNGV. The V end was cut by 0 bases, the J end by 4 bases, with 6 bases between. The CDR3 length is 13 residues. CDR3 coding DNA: TGTGCCAGCAGCTTAGAAAGGGCAGAGACCCAGTACTTC. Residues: CASSLERAETQYF.

CDR3 loop: CASKGDSNQPQHF. The CDR3 DNA reads TGTGCCAGCAAAGGGGACAGCAATCAGCCCCAGCATTTT. This rearrangement joins TRBV10-3 to TRBJ1-5, with D possibly being TRBD1 (5 bases). The germline V and J ends were trimmed by 10 bases and 1 base, with 11 bases remaining between them. CDR1 is ENHRY and CDR2 is SYGVKD in the germline V gene. CDR3 length: 13 amino acids.

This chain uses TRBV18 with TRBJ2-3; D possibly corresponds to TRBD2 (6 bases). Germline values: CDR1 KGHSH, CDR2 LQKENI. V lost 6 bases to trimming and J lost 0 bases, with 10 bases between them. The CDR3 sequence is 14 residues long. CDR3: CASSGGTSTDTQYF. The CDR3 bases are TGTGCCAGCTCGGGGGGAACTAGCACAGATACGCAGTATTTT.

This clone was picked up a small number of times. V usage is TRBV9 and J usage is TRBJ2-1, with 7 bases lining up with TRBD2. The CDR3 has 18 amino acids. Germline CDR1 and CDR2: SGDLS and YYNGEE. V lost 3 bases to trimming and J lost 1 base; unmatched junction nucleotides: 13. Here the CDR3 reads CASSEALGRGLSYNEQFF. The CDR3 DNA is TGTGCCAGCAGCGAGGCCCTGGGGCGGGGGTTGTCCTACAATGAGCAGTTCTTC.

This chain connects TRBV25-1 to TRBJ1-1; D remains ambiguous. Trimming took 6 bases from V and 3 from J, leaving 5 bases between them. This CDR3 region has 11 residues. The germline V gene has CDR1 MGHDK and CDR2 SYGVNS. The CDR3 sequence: CASRVHTEAFF. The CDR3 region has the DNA TGTGCCAGCAGGGTACACACTGAAGCTTTCTTT.

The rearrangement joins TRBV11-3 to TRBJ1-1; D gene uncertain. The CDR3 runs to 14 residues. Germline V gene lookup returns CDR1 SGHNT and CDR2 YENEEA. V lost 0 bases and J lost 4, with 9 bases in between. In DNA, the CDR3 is TGTGCCAGCAGCTTAGATCCACTTAGCACTGAAGCTTTCTTT. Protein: CASSLDPLSTEAFF.

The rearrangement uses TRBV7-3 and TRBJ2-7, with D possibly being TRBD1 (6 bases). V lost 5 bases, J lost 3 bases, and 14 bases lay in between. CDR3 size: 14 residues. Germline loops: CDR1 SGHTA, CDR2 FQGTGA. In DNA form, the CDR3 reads TGTGCCAGCAGCCGAGGCGCAGGGGACTACGAGCAGTACTTC. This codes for CASSRGAGDYEQYF.

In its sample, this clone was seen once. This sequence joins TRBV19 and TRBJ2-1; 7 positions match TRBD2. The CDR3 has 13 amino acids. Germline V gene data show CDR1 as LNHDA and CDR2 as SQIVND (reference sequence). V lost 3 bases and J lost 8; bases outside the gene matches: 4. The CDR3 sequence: CASSMGGNDEQFF. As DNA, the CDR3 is TGTGCCAGTAGTATGGGGGGGAACGATGAGCAGTTCTTC.

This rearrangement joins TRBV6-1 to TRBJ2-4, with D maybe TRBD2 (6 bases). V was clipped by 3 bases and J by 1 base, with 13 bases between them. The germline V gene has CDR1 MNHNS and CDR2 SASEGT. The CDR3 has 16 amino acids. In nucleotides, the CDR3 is TGTGCCAGCAGTGATTTGGCCGGAGGGGCCAAAAACATTCAGTACTTC. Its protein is CASSDLAGGAKNIQYF.

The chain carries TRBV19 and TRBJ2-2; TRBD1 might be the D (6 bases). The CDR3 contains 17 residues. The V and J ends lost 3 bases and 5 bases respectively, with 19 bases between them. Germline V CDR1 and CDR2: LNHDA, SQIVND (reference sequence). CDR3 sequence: CASSIVGNRVGTGELFF. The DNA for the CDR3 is TGTGCCAGTAGTATCGTGGGGAACAGGGTAGGGACCGGGGAGCTGTTTTTT.

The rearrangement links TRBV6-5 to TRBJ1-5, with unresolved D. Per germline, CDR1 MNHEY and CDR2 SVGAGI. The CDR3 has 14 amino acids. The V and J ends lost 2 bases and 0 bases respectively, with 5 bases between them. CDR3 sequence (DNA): TGTGCCAGCAGTTACGGCAGTAGCAATCAGCCCCAGCATTTT. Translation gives CASSYGSSNQPQHF.

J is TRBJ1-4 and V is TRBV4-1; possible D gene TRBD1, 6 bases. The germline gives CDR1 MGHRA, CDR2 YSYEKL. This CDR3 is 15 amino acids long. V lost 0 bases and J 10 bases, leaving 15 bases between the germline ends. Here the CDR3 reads CASSQDFSGGGKLFF. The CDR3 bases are TGCGCCAGCAGCCAAGATTTCTCCGGGGGCGGAAAACTGTTTTTT.

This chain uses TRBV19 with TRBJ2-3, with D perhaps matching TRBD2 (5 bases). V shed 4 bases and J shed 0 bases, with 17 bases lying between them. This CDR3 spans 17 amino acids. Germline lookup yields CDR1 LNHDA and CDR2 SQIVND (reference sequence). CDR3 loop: CASSTGNFLGSTDTQYF. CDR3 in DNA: TGTGCCAGTAGTACCGGGAACTTCTTGGGGAGCACAGATACGCAGTATTTT.

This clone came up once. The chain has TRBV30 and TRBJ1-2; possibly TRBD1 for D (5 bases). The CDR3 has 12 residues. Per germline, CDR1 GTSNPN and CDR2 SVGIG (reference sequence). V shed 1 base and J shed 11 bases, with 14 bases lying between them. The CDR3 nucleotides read TGTGCCTGGAGTGCCCCGCCGGGGGGATACACCTTC. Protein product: CAWSAPPGGYTF.

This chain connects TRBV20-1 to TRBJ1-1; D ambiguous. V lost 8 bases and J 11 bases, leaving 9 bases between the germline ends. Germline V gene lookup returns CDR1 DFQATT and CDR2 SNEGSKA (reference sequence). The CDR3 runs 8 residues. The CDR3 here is CSPHPAFF. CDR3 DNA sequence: TGCAGTCCCCACCCCGCTTTCTTT.